One and the same sample provided the 21 T cell receptor beta chains below, sequenced in a study of monozygotic twins with inflammatory bowel disease. TCRdb reprocessed the 5' RACE reads; each CDR3 protein has one entry and no DNA is given. Recorded for this sample: over 110,000 distinct CDR3 sequences. The sample taken for sequencing was blood. These TCRs come from a human donor with ulcerative colitis or Crohn's disease, or a healthy co-twin of an affected twin (not recorded which).

The chain employs TRBV6-5 and TRBJ1-2. Germline V gene sequence: CDR1 MNHEY, CDR2 SVGAGI. This CDR3 has 15 residues. CDR3 sequence: CASSYLQTANYGYTF.

V is TRBV19 and J is TRBJ2-7; TCRdb's assignment of TRBD1 cannot be checked, as there is no DNA. The CDR3 extends over 14 amino acids. Germline CDR1 LNHDA, CDR2 SQIVND (reference sequence). CDR3 residues: CATRGTGQYYEQYF.

The rearrangement joins TRBV4-3 to TRBJ2-1. This CDR3 has 16 amino acids. Germline assignment: CDR1 LGHNA and CDR2 YSLEER. CDR3 residues: CASSQRIRGSYNEQFF.

This chain uses TRBV18 with TRBJ2-5; TCRdb gives TRBD1 as the D gene, but with no DNA this cannot be confirmed. Germline-derived CDR1 and CDR2 are KGHSH and LQKENI. The CDR3 has 20 residues. Here the CDR3 reads CASSPSEGAADRGLQETQYF.

The J gene is TRBJ1-1, the V gene TRBV9. This CDR3 comprises 14 residues. Germline CDR1 and CDR2: SGDLS and YYNGEE. CDR3 in amino acids: CASSGYSEHTEAFF.

The chain combines TRBV13 with TRBJ1-1. This CDR3 region has 13 residues. Looked up from germline, CDR1 is PRHDT and CDR2 is FYEKMQ (reference sequence). CDR3 amino acids: CASRRLGNTEAFF. The entire variable domain, with the rest obtained from reference TRBV13 and TRBJ1-1, is as follows: AAGVIQSPRHLIKEKRETATLKCYPIPRHDTVYWYQQGPGQDPQFLISFYEKMQSDKGSIPDRFSAQQFSDYHSELNMSSLELGDSALYFCASRRLGNTEAFFGQGTRLTVV.

The chain employs TRBV20-1 and TRBJ2-7. Germline CDR1 is DFQATT and CDR2 is SNEGSKA (reference sequence). This CDR3 is 13 amino acids long. The CDR3: CSARDMVGYEQYF.

This rearrangement joins TRBV6-5 to TRBJ2-7; with no DNA, the TCRdb D assignment of TRBD1 cannot be verified. Germline loops: CDR1 MNHEY, CDR2 SVGAGI. The CDR3 is made up of 17 amino acids. CDR3 region: CASSLSRGAANSYEQYF.

The gene calls are TRBV27 and TRBJ1-1. There are 13 residues in the CDR3. The germline gives CDR1 MNHEY, CDR2 SMNVEV (reference sequence). CDR3 loop: CASSFGGPSEAFF.

The rearrangement joins TRBV19 to TRBJ2-7; TCRdb indicates TRBD1, and absent DNA this call remains unverified. The CDR3 spans 11 residues. Germline assignment: CDR1 LNHDA and CDR2 SQIVND (reference sequence). CDR3 sequence reads: CASSGGDEQYF.

The rearrangement uses TRBV5-1 and TRBJ2-2. From germline, CDR1 is SGHRS and CDR2 YFSETQ. The CDR3 is made up of 13 amino acids. This chain's CDR3 is CASSHGSSGELFF.

The J gene is TRBJ1-2, the V gene TRBV7-9; TCRdb outputs TRBD1, but without DNA this stays unchecked. Germline lookup yields CDR1 SEHNR and CDR2 FQNEAQ (reference sequence). The CDR3 contains 13 residues. This CDR3 is CASSPGQNYGYTF.

This chain connects TRBV19 to TRBJ2-7; as DNA is missing, the TRBD1 call by TCRdb cannot be tested. The CDR3 consists of 14 residues. Germline CDR1 and CDR2: LNHDA and SQIVND (reference sequence). CDR3 loop: CASSIFPGVYEQYF.

The chain has TRBV5-8 and TRBJ2-3; TCRdb picks TRBD1, but there is no DNA to check that call. Germline CDR1 reads SGHTS; CDR2 reads YDEGEE. This CDR3 contains 18 residues. CDR3 sequence: CASSLADSSGPSTDTQYF.

The chain combines TRBV7-9 with TRBJ2-7. From germline, CDR1 is SEHNR and CDR2 FQNEAQ (reference sequence). The CDR3 extends over 12 amino acids. The CDR3 here is CASTRGSYEQYF.

V usage is TRBV30 and J usage is TRBJ2-1; lacking DNA, the TRBD1 call made by TCRdb goes unchecked. The germline V gene has CDR1 GTSNPN and CDR2 SVGIG (reference sequence). This CDR3 comprises 14 residues. CDR3 sequence: CAWSSGAGSSKPFF.

The genes are TRBV5-1 and TRBJ1-2; without DNA, the TCRdb call of TRBD1 cannot be checked. Germline assignment: CDR1 SGHRS and CDR2 YFSETQ. The CDR3 sequence is 20 residues long. The CDR3 region is CASSLEYGARSKRANYGYTF.

V usage is TRBV7-2 and J usage is TRBJ1-4; TCRdb's D call of TRBD1 is untestable without DNA. In germline, CDR1 is SGHTA, CDR2 FQGNSA. There are 17 residues in the CDR3. The CDR3 loop reads CASSLEGLWGPNEKLFF.

The genes are TRBV5-1 and TRBJ2-1; the D gene TCRdb calls, TRBD2, cannot be checked with no DNA. This CDR3 region has 16 residues. CDR1 is SGHRS, CDR2 YFSETQ, per germline. The CDR3 loop is CASSLSGGAEYNEQFF. The variable domain in full, completed from reference TRBV5-1 and TRBJ2-1, reads KAGVTQTPRYLIKTRGQQVTLSCSPISGHRSVSWYQQTPGQGLQFLFEYFSETQRNKGNFPGRFSGRQFSNSRSEMNVSTLELGDSALYLCASSLSGGAEYNEQFFGPGTRLTVL.

The chain links TRBV7-2 to TRBJ2-1; there is no DNA to check the TCRdb D call of TRBD2. The CDR3 is 16 amino acids. Looked up from germline, CDR1 is SGHTA and CDR2 is FQGNSA. CDR3 protein: CASSLARIRAHNEQFF.

J is TRBJ1-5 and V is TRBV20-1; TCRdb lists TRBD1, though no DNA is available to test this call. The CDR3 loop spans 15 amino acids. Germline assignment: CDR1 DFQATT and CDR2 SNEGSKA (reference sequence). The CDR3 sequence is CSARVSGTGHQPQHF.